This T cell receptor beta chain was observed in a study of blood T cell repertoires in COVID-19. Study details: The origin of the acute and convalescent COVID-19 samples was the United States, Italy and Spain. Sources were T cells, B-cell-depleted T cells, or PBMCs; the material itself was cDNA or gDNA.

Trimming took 1 base from V and 6 from J; bases not matched to a gene: 4. This CDR3 is built from 15 residues. Germline CDR1 reads MGHRA; CDR2 reads YSYEKL. This clone has just a few counts. In the original workflow: Estimated nucleated cell counts came from reference gene primer amplification. Produced via immunoSEQ multiplex PCR; TCRdb's table is partial and in-frame only. V and J calls and clone size come straight from that table; D and trimming were deduced from the DNA. In the table there are some 120,000 clones, around 86% of which are singletons. Across fewer than 25 US areas, participants ranged in age from about 18 to 100 years.

Source material: PBMCs or T cells enriched from blood (not recorded which). This clonotype was obtained from a man between 25 and 39 years old who had recovered from COVID-19. The chain couples TRBV4-1 to TRBJ1-5; 9 nucleotides agree with TRBD1. CDR3 loop: CASSQGGQGGQPQHF. CDR3 DNA: TGCGCCAGCAGCCAAGGGGGACAGGGCGGTCAGCCCCAGCATTTT.